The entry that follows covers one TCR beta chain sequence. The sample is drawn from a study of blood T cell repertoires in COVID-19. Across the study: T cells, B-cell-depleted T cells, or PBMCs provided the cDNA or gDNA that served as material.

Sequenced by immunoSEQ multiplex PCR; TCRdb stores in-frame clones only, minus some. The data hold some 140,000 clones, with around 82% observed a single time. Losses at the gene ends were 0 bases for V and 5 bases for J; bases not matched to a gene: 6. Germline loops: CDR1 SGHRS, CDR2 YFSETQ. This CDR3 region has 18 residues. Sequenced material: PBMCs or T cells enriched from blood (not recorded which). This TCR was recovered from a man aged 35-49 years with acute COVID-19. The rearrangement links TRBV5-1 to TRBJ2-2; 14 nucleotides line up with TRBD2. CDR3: CASSLGTSGGPRTGELFF. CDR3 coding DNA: TGCGCCAGCAGCTTGGGGACTAGCGGGGGGCCGAGGACCGGGGAGCTGTTTTTT.